The following is a T cell receptor (beta chain) sequence with its context. The germline gives CDR1 LNHDA, CDR2 SQIVND (reference sequence). With 7 bases clipped from V and 3 bases from J, the junction kept 6 bases outside the gene matches. The CDR3 is 14 residues long. This record comes from a study of blood T cell repertoires in COVID-19. Study context: Material from acute and convalescent COVID-19 was sourced from the United States, Italy and Spain. From T cells, B-cell-depleted T cells, or PBMCs came the material, which was cDNA or gDNA.

As handled by the study authors: Reference gene primers were amplified, and this amplification served to estimate nucleated cell counts. Repertoires were generated with immunoSEQ multiplex PCR, while TCRdb's copy carries only in-frame clones and drops some. V and J calls and clone size are as listed in that table; D and trimming were resolved from the DNA. This table holds about 100,000 clones, around 85% found once. Sequencing was performed on peripheral blood. This clonotype was sampled from a man aged 45-60 years with active or convalescent COVID-19. This chain links TRBV19 with TRBJ1-1; TRBD1 matches 9 bases. As DNA, the CDR3 is TGTGCCAGTACCTTGACAGGGGGTGACACTGAAGCTTTCTTT. Its protein is CASTLTGGDTEAFF. Full variable domain (remainder filled in from reference TRBV19 and TRBJ1-1): DGGITQSPKYLFRKEGQNVTLSCEQNLNHDAMYWYRQDPGQGLRLIYYSQIVNDFQKGDIAEGYSVSREKKESFPLTVTSAQKNPTAFYLCASTLTGGDTEAFFGQGTRLTVV.